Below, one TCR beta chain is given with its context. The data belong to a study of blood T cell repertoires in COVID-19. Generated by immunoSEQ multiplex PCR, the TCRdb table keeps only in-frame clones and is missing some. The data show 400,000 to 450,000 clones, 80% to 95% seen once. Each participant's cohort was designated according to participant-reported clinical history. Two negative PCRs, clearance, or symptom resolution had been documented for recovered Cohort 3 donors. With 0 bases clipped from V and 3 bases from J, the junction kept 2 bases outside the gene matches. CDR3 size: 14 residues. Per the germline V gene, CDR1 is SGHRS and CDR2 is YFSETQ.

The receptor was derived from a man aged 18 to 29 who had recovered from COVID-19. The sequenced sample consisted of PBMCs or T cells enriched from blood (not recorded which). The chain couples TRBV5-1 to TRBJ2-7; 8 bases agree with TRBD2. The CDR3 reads CASSLVTSGYEQYF. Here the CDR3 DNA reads TGCGCCAGCAGCTTGGTTACTAGCGGCTACGAGCAGTACTTC.